Below, 27 T cell receptor beta chains from the same sample are listed, as sequenced in a study of response to subunit inactivated influenza vaccine. TCRdb fed the RT-PCR reads into MiXCR, producing one record per CDR3 protein. The sample shows about 540,000 distinct CDR3 sequences, 20% to 25% of them seen only once. Separately, the same data were catalogued under a study of T cells expressing NK-cell markers. That paper notes: For TCR beta, cDNA was produced by 5'RACE template switching with UMIs.

This sample comprised CD4+ T cells sorted from PBMCs, obtained roughly 12 days after vaccination. The receptor set was obtained from a man aged 50 to 59 who received an inactivated influenza vaccine.

This chain joins TRBV5-1 and TRBJ2-1; maybe TRBD2 (5 bases). The V and J ends lost 1 base and 3 bases respectively, with 11 bases between them. Germline CDR1 is SGHRS and CDR2 is YFSETQ. This CDR3 comprises 15 residues. Written as DNA, the CDR3 is TGCGCCAGCAGCTTGATGAGCGGAGACTACAATGAGCAGTTCTTC. It yields the protein CASSLMSGDYNEQFF.

The gene calls are TRBV20-1 and TRBJ2-7; D may be TRBD2 (7 bases). From germline, CDR1 is DFQATT and CDR2 SNEGSKA (reference sequence). V was clipped by 6 bases and J by 2 bases, with 14 bases between them. The length of the CDR3 is 13 residues. This CDR3 is CSALRGAPYEQYF. CDR3 sequence (DNA): TGCAGTGCCCTCCGGGGGGCACCCTACGAGCAGTACTTC.

This chain uses TRBV3-1 with TRBJ2-7; tentatively, D is TRBD2 (5 bases). Trimming shortened V by 6 bases and J by 4 bases, and 16 bases separated the two germline ends. The CDR3 has 14 residues. CDR1 LGHDT and CDR2 YNNKEL come from the germline V gene (reference sequence). CDR3 nucleotides: TGTGCCAGCAGTCGCGGGCTCCCTTCGTACGAGCAGTACTTC. This gives the protein CASSRGLPSYEQYF.

This clonotype appeared a few times. V usage is TRBV4-3 and J usage is TRBJ2-3, with 11 nucleotides matching TRBD1. The CDR3 runs 15 residues. Germline V gene data show CDR1 as LGHNA and CDR2 as YSLEER. J gave up 5 bases and V 3 bases, and 4 bases lay outside the gene matches. CDR3 coding DNA: TGCGCCAGCAGCCAGGACAGGGGGCAGGAAGATACGCAGTATTTT. Translating it yields CASSQDRGQEDTQYF.

The V and J genes are TRBV10-3 and TRBJ2-1; 7 positions agree with TRBD1. V was clipped by 5 bases and J by 0 bases; unmatched bases: 4. This CDR3 has 15 residues. Germline values: CDR1 ENHRY, CDR2 SYGVKD. CDR3 sequence: CAISPGQSSYNEQFF. The CDR3 DNA sequence: TGTGCCATCAGTCCGGGACAGAGCTCCTACAATGAGCAGTTCTTC.

The rearrangement joins TRBV24-1 to TRBJ2-5; D is perhaps TRBD2 (6 bases). The CDR3 is made up of 14 amino acids. V lost 4 bases, J lost 2 bases, and 10 bases lay in between. CDR1 is KGHDR, CDR2 SFDVKD, per germline. The CDR3 loop is CATSDRREQETQYF. The CDR3 DNA is TGTGCCACCAGTGACCGACGGGAGCAAGAGACCCAGTACTTC.

This clonotype turned up a few times. The rearrangement links TRBV10-3 to TRBJ2-3, with D unresolved. This CDR3 comprises 14 residues. The V gene lost 4 bases and the J gene lost 0 bases, with 8 bases spanning the gap. Germline CDR1 is ENHRY and CDR2 is SYGVKD. CDR3 DNA sequence: TGTGCCATCAGTGTTGGGGTCAGCACAGATACGCAGTATTTT. This codes for CAISVGVSTDTQYF.

The sample holds a few counts of this clonotype. This chain uses TRBV7-2 with TRBJ2-3; D possibly uses TRBD1 or TRBD2 (5 bases each). This CDR3 comprises 16 residues. V was cut by 4 bases and J by 4 bases, with 18 bases left in between. CDR1 is SGHTA, CDR2 FQGNSA, per germline. The CDR3 is CASSSNGAGLPDTQYF. The CDR3 DNA reads TGTGCCAGCAGCTCCAACGGGGCGGGCCTGCCAGATACGCAGTATTTT.

V and J are TRBV21-1 and TRBJ2-1; the tabulated D call, TRBD2, remains unverified against the DNA. TRBV21-1 is recorded as a pseudogene. The CDR3 spans 15 residues. This CDR3 is CASSIDTLAGTEQFF. The CDR3 nucleotides read TGTGCCAGCAGCATTGACACGTTAGCGGGCACTGAGCAGTTCTTC.

This clonotype has more than one count but fewer than ten. The rearrangement uses TRBV12-3 or TRBV12-4 and TRBJ2-3, with D unclear. The CDR3 covers 14 residues. Trimming pared 7 bases from V and 2 bases from J, leaving 13 bases between. CDR3 in DNA: TGTGCCAGCACCCCCCGGACCCTCACAGATACGCAGTATTTT. Translation gives CASTPRTLTDTQYF.

The CDR3 sequence: CASSQDLPSGRRNEQFF. In DNA form, the CDR3 reads TGCGCCAGCAGCCAAGATCTACCTAGCGGGAGGCGCAATGAGCAGTTCTTC. V and J are TRBV4-3 and TRBJ2-1; 11 bases fit TRBD2. Trimming at V came to 0 bases and at J to 6 bases, leaving 7 bases not matched to a gene. CDR1 is LGHNA, CDR2 YSLEER, per germline. CDR3 size: 17 residues.

This clonotype was seen a few times. This sequence joins TRBV7-2 and TRBJ2-3; 9 bases align to TRBD2. Germline loops: CDR1 SGHTA, CDR2 FQGNSA. The CDR3 covers 15 residues. V lost 1 base, J lost 10 bases, and 9 bases stayed unmatched. CDR3 nucleotides: TGTGCCAGCAGCTTAGGGGGCGGGGGGGCCTCATCGCAGTATTTT. Protein product: CASSLGGGGASSQYF.

This clonotype came up a few times. The chain combines TRBV28 with TRBJ2-3; 7 bases agree with TRBD2. The germline V gene encodes CDR1 MDHEN and CDR2 SYDVKM. V was pared by 7 bases and J by 2 bases, with 12 bases of the junction left unmatched. The length of the CDR3 is 16 residues. In DNA, the CDR3 is TGTGCCAGCAACCCCGTGGGTGCGGGGGTCACAGATACGCAGTATTTT. This translates into CASNPVGAGVTDTQYF.

Only a few counts were recorded for this clonotype. The rearrangement joins TRBV4-1 to TRBJ1-4; D remains unclear. Germline CDR1 MGHRA, CDR2 YSYEKL. The CDR3 covers 12 residues. V lost 5 bases to trimming and J lost 3 bases, with 4 bases between them. This CDR3 is CASSGPNEKLFF. The CDR3 coding sequence is TGCGCCAGCAGCGGGCCTAATGAAAAACTGTTTTTT.

V is TRBV11-2 and J is TRBJ2-3; 11 nucleotides line up with TRBD2. The CDR3 totals 17 residues. The germline V gene encodes CDR1 SGHAT and CDR2 FQNNGV. V lost 1 base to trimming and J lost 5 bases; unmatched junction nucleotides: 8. CDR3 amino acids: CASSLARLAGGIDTQYF. CDR3 in DNA: TGTGCCAGCAGCTTAGCCCGTCTAGCGGGAGGTATAGATACGCAGTATTTT.

V and J are TRBV5-1 and TRBJ2-2; D call uncertain. V lost 0 bases and J 7 bases, leaving 10 bases between the germline ends. The germline CDR1 and CDR2 sequences are SGHRS and YFSETQ. This CDR3 contains 14 residues. Here the CDR3 DNA reads TGCGCCAGCAGCTTGGACAGAAAGGGCGGGGAGCTGTTTTTT. This sequence encodes CASSLDRKGGELFF.

V usage is TRBV9 and J usage is TRBJ1-1; unclear D gene. CDR3 length equals 12 residues. Trimming took 4 bases from V and 11 from J, leaving 15 bases between them. Per germline, CDR1 SGDLS and CDR2 YYNGEE. The CDR3 DNA reads as TGTGCCAGCAGCTCTCGAGTTGACGGGGCTTTCTTT. Translating it yields CASSSRVDGAFF.

This clonotype was counted a few times. The CDR3 is CASSLMGGGNQETQYF. In DNA form, the CDR3 reads TGCGCCAGCAGCTTAATGGGCGGGGGGAACCAAGAGACCCAGTACTTC. The chain carries TRBV5-1 and TRBJ2-5; 8 nucleotides match TRBD2. This CDR3 contains 16 residues. CDR1 and CDR2 from the germline V gene are SGHRS and YFSETQ. V gave up 2 bases and J gave up 0 bases; unmatched junction bases: 6.

This clonotype turned up a few times. The V and J genes are TRBV5-1 and TRBJ2-5; D not certain. The CDR3 totals 15 residues. Trimming removed 1 base at V and 2 bases at J, with 12 bases between. Looked up from germline, CDR1 is SGHRS and CDR2 is YFSETQ. The CDR3 nucleotides read TGCGCCAGCAGCTTGTCCTTCACAGAACAAGAGACCCAGTACTTC. Translation: CASSLSFTEQETQYF.

The genes are TRBV7-6 and TRBJ2-5; weak D call: TRBD2 (5 bases). Per the germline V gene, CDR1 is SGHVS and CDR2 is FNYEAQ. CDR3 length equals 16 residues. V was clipped by 4 bases and J by 2 bases, with 17 bases between them. DNA of the CDR3: TGTGCCAGCAGCTCGCTCCCTGGGAGCATTCAAGAGACCCAGTACTTC. Its protein is CASSSLPGSIQETQYF.

The chain links TRBV24-1 to TRBJ2-2, with a tentative D call TRBD1 (5 bases). Trimming took off 7 bases at V and 0 bases at J, with 8 bases between the two ends. The CDR3 consists of 14 residues. Germline-derived CDR1 and CDR2 are KGHDR and SFDVKD. The CDR3 loop reads CATSPTANTGELFF. Written as DNA, the CDR3 is TGTGCCACCAGCCCGACAGCGAACACCGGGGAGCTGTTTTTT.

This chain joins TRBV7-2 and TRBJ2-5; 7 bases are shared with TRBD2. The CDR3 runs 14 residues. The V segment lost 5 bases and the J segment 1 base; nucleotides outside the gene matches: 4. The germline CDR1 and CDR2 sequences are SGHTA and FQGNSA. The CDR3 loop reads CASSPGGIQETQYF. CDR3 nucleotides: TGTGCCAGCAGCCCCGGGGGGATCCAAGAGACCCAGTACTTC.

This chain connects TRBV25-1 to TRBJ1-5; a weak D match, TRBD1 (5 bases). Germline loops: CDR1 MGHDK, CDR2 SYGVNS. This CDR3 region has 13 residues. Trimming left V 3 bases short and J 7 bases short, with 10 bases between. The CDR3 DNA reads as TGTGCCAGCAGTGAGGCAGGGTCCCAGCCCCAGCATTTT. It codes for CASSEAGSQPQHF. The full variable domain, in which reference TRBV25-1 and TRBJ1-5 provide the parts outside the CDR3, is EADIYQTPRYLVIGTGKKITLECSQTMGHDKMYWYQQDPGMELHLIHYSYGVNSTEKGDLSSESTVSRIRTEHFPLTLESARPSHTSQYLCASSEAGSQPQHFGDGTRLSIL.

This clonotype was picked up a small number of times. J is TRBJ2-3 and V is TRBV20-1, with a tentative D call TRBD2 (6 bases). V dropped 3 bases and J dropped 6 bases, with 13 bases sitting between them. Germline assignment: CDR1 DFQATT and CDR2 SNEGSKA (reference sequence). CDR3 length equals 13 residues. In nucleotides, the CDR3 is TGCAGTGCTAGCGGTCCCCGGGGGGATACGCAGTATTTT. This gives the protein CSASGPRGDTQYF.

This clonotype has a handful of counts. V is TRBV29-1 and J is TRBJ2-2; TRBD1 aligns across 7 bases. CDR3 length equals 13 residues. V lost 6 bases to trimming and J lost 0 bases; unmatched junction nucleotides: 1. Germline V gene sequence: CDR1 SQVTM, CDR2 ANQGSEA. CDR3 loop: CSVTGANTGELFF. The CDR3 DNA is TGCAGCGTCACAGGGGCGAACACCGGGGAGCTGTTTTTT.

This clonotype occurred a few times. The V and J genes are TRBV5-1 and TRBJ1-2, with D unresolved. Germline V CDR1 and CDR2: SGHRS, YFSETQ. The CDR3 has 13 amino acids. V lost 0 bases, J lost 4 bases, and 7 bases lay in between. The DNA for the CDR3 is TGCGCCAGCAGCTTGGAAACCTTCTATGGCTACACCTTC. Residues: CASSLETFYGYTF.

The chain carries TRBV7-2 and TRBJ2-7; 7 bases are shared with TRBD1. With 2 bases clipped from V and 2 bases from J, the junction kept 3 bases outside the gene matches. The CDR3 sequence is 14 residues long. Germline CDR1 is SGHTA and CDR2 is FQGNSA. CDR3 protein: CASSLYQGAYEQYF. The CDR3 DNA reads as TGTGCCAGCAGCTTATATCAGGGGGCCTACGAGCAGTACTTC.